The subject of this entry is one T cell receptor beta chain. Its matching antigen is unknown. The entry originates in a study of cytomegalovirus exposure and HLA in healthy donors. Overall study: The 100 to 150 validation repertoires used the same platform as the roughly 620 first-cohort repertoires, a later analysis reported. Overall study findings and caveats: Reported results showed that the classifier diagnosed cytomegalovirus status with high specificity and sensitivity. A few chains tied to CMV proved CMV antigen-specific in vitro.

The donors were in the roughly 110-subject validation cohort; that cohort was separate from the 666-subject first cohort. Method: immunoSEQ multiplex PCR; TCRdb's copy keeps in-frame clones and lacks some. The sample lists about 130,000 clones, around nine tenths occurring once. Looked up from germline, CDR1 is SGHTA and CDR2 is FQGNSA. The CDR3 runs 14 residues. V gave up 5 bases and J gave up 4 bases, with 14 bases separating them. The sequenced sample consisted of PBMCs. The gene calls are TRBV7-2 and TRBJ1-1, with a tentative D call TRBD1 (6 bases). This TCR derives from a man aged 25 to 40 in good health and CMV-seronegative. DNA for the CDR3: TGTGCCAGCAGCCCCCAAGCAGGGGCCACTGAAGCTTTCTTT. Translating gives CASSPQAGATEAFF.